The T cell receptor beta chain described here comes from a study of cytomegalovirus exposure and HLA in healthy donors (dated by TCRdb to between 2016 and 2019). Broadly, across the study: An earlier analysis of 587 of the donors reported roughly 300 Gb of sequence data and 117 million unique TCR beta sequences obtained from 150 million to 200 million T cells. A later analysis re-analyzed previously published TCR beta repertoires from 650 to 800 donors and added high-resolution HLA genotyping to study TCR occurrence patterns. The study profiled the T cell repertoires of fewer than 850 subjects by immunosequencing and related them to cytomegalovirus serostatus. In the later analysis, no new phenotypic data were used to find candidate immune exposures; instead, reliance was placed on TCR beta sequences and their occurrence across donors. To predict cytomegalovirus infection status, the study brought together high-throughput TCR immunosequencing, statistical association of individual TCRs with disease status, and machine learning. Donor age, sex, ethnicity and CMV serostatus were collected together with the repertoire data. Of the approximately 400 genotyped donors, 65% to 90% fell in the genetic ancestry cluster associated with self-reported Caucasian donors. HLA typing covered class I and class II loci at four-digit resolution. An earlier analysis of 587 of the donors applied high-throughput TCR beta sequencing to assess whether each TCR beta V gene segment acted as functional or pseudogenic. Because of strong linkage in the cohort, roughly five DR-DQ haplotypes were treated as single units for association and clustering. Every discovery cohort repertoire had been produced on one sequencing platform. Approximately 300 gigabases of sequencing data and tens of millions of unique TCR sequences made up an early release that covered nearly 650 HLA-typed donors. Besides the first cohort of around 700 subjects, a separate validation cohort made up of 120 or so different subjects was used. The aim of the study was to test whether cataloging public T cell receptors could identify signatures of past pathogen exposure. Among 398 genotyped donors of the cohort, an average of approximately 250,000 unique TCR beta nucleotide sequences were sequenced per donor, roughly a sixth of them non-productive. In a later genetic analysis, genome-wide SNP genotypes for about 60% of the 666 donors were used, and that subset was treated as a discovery cohort. Typing coverage varied by locus: roughly 629-630 donors for A, B, C, DRB1 and DQB1; approximately 500 for DQA1; about 570 for DPA1; some 470 for DPB1.

Broad study findings and their caveats: A cluster of highly shared sequence variants was judged likely to be a technical artifact of the sequencing pipeline. Most TCR sequences were seen in very few donors, while some public TCRs were found in many individuals. A later genetic analysis associated a missense DCLRE1C variant with V-gene and J-gene trimming of TCR beta chains, and an independent cohort replicated the association. According to a later genetic analysis, donors in an Asian-associated ancestry cluster had fewer N-insertions in productive TCRs than the roughly 670-donor mean. Because the 87-base-pair reads could not distinguish some IMGT-functional V segments, including TRBV6-2 and TRBV6-3, those segments were excluded. Because HLA typing was missing for some donors at each locus, association tests included only the typed subset. A few of the identified cytomegalovirus-associated TCR beta chains were confirmed in vitro to be specific for cytomegalovirus antigens. A further reported finding was that TCR beta sequences accurately predicted the HLA-A and HLA-B alleles for most subjects in the first cohort. The study gave a list of around 170 TCR beta chains associated with cytomegalovirus. When HLA alleles, especially DR and DQ, strongly co-occurred, attributing TCR associations to individual alleles was difficult. In a later analysis, several top co-occurrence clusters were reported to appear linked to parvovirus B19, influenza, CMV and Epstein-Barr virus. Over 15 rarely observed V segments, including chromosome 9 orphons, were excluded from the earlier analysis of approximately 500 of the donors because counts were too low. Correlated functional status among segregating V segments might be attributable to linkage disequilibrium, but an unknown experimental factor could not be ruled out. A later analysis associated some 17,000 TCR beta sequences with specific HLA alleles at a false discovery rate of 0.05. In a later analysis, HLA-associated TCR beta chains were found to be more clonally expanded and to have lower generation probabilities than equally common non-associated chains. The classifier was reported to diagnose cytomegalovirus status with high specificity and sensitivity in both the original and validation cohorts. The presence/absence analyses assumed that sequencing depth was roughly uniform across donors, and that assumption may not be true. This cohort had only TCR beta chains sequenced, and the lack of alpha or paired-chain data limited which features could be detected. According to a later analysis, TCR association rates differed among HLA loci, with DRB1 alleles showing the most associated TCRs and HLA-C alleles showing the fewest. A later analysis found that most CMV-associated TCR beta chains appeared HLA-restricted, with HLA associations seemingly driven largely by CMV exposure. CMV serostatus was the only immune exposure information available for the cohort. It was suggested by the authors that the approach could potentially be generalized to other disease states and immunological phenotypes. Broadly in line with IMGT annotations, most TCR beta V segments showed up in productive rearrangements about 90% or about 30% of the time in an earlier analysis of around 600 of the donors.

The cohort was made up of roughly 670 healthy bone marrow donors. All cohort members were sampled while nominally healthy, although unrecorded immune exposures were likely present. The donor tested CMV seropositive, placing the donor among the roughly 300 seropositive members of the cohort. Every donor gave a peripheral blood sample, and the peripheral blood mononuclear cells from that sample were used for TCR beta sequencing. The Qiagen DNeasy Blood Extraction Kit was used to extract genomic DNA from the blood cell samples. This clone was detected only a few times. The clone's antigen remains unknown. Base quality data are lacking; no much larger clone is found one base away. Receptor libraries were prepared by the immunoSEQ multiplex PCR assay. A mixture of 60 forward primers for TCR Vbeta segments and 13 reverse primers for TCR Jbeta segments was used in the multiplex PCR. A multiplex PCR assay on genomic DNA amplified the CDR3 region of rearranged TCR beta genes. The Illumina HiSeq System was used to sequence the amplified TCR beta libraries as 87-base-pair reads. In the original analysis: A later analysis counted tens of millions of unique TCR beta chains across the 550 to 700 repertoires, and some 11 million of these chains were shared by at least two donors. Raw reads were error-corrected and collapsed into unique sequences with a nearest-neighbor algorithm that merged closely related sequences to remove PCR and sequencing errors. CDR3 sequences were aligned to IMGT reference sequences to assign V, D and J gene segments. For a sequence to be retained, at least a six-nucleotide match to both a V gene segment and a J gene segment was required. Rearrangements were called productive when the CDR3 lacked stop codons and stayed in frame with V and J; all others were non-productive. CDR3 was defined according to IMGT convention as the region running from the second conserved V-encoded cysteine to the conserved J-encoded phenylalanine. Sequences without an unambiguous match to a single V gene segment were excluded from the earlier analysis of several hundred of the donors. In an earlier analysis of some 590 of the donors, a V segment was called functional when productive rearrangements were above 56.7%, and segregating when the standard deviation between donors exceeded 5%. A statistical classification framework was built to diagnose cytomegalovirus status from the catalog of TCR beta chain sequences. In a later analysis, V and J genes were assigned by comparing TCR nucleotide sequences against IMGT/GENE-DB human TR gene sequences. A later analysis assigned CDR3 sequences and most-parsimonious VDJ recombination scenarios with the TCRdist pipeline. In a later analysis, every TCR beta chain was defined by the combination of its CDR3 amino acid sequence and its V-gene family, and reads without a unique V-gene family were dropped. In a later analysis, around 650 highly shared, low-generation-probability nucleotide sequences were removed to address suspected cross-contamination and a sequencing artifact. In a later analysis, a clonal expansion index for each public chain was calculated from normalized within-repertoire ranks of inferred template counts. In a later analysis, generation probabilities were computed using a VDJ recombination model fitted to out-of-frame rearrangements, and the results were checked against IGoR. A later analysis scored TCR-TCR, TCR-HLA and TCR-CMV co-occurrence with hypergeometric tests, applying a repertoire-size bias correction to TCR pairs. To estimate false discovery rates, a later analysis permuted the HLA or CMV assignments 20 times. A later analysis grouped co-occurring TCRs with DBSCAN, adding TCRdist sequence similarity when clustering within HLA-allele-positive subsets. Co-occurrence clustering excluded repertoires with fewer than 30,000 or more than 120,000 public chains, plus five with anomalous nucleotide sharing. The clones in this table, taken by TCRdb from immuneACCESS, are in-frame only. Not every clone is retained; where verified, under half of the shortfall comes from an unresolved V gene, and the cause of the rest is unknown. D and trimming come from the DNA, and the V and J calls and clone size come from that table. A total of under 150,000 clones appear in this sample, 76% of them only once. The biggest ten clones account for 1.5% to 2% of the sample.

Clipping removes 4 bases from V and 7 bases from J, with 6 as the unmatched junction base count. From its cysteine to its phenylalanine, the CDR3 spans 14 amino acids. Kept here is only the CDR3 DNA, which spans 42 bases and is read in frame from base 1. CDR1 and CDR2 are read off the germline V gene as SGHDT and YYEEEE. The sequence links TRBV5-6 to TRBJ1-4; 8 central bases correspond to TRBD1. This TCR was recovered from a female donor in good health and CMV-seropositive. Material: PBMCs. The CDR3 region has the sequence CASSPDRDSEKLFF. The sequenced DNA is TGTGCCAGCAGCCCGGACAGGGATTCTGAAAAACTGTTTTTT.